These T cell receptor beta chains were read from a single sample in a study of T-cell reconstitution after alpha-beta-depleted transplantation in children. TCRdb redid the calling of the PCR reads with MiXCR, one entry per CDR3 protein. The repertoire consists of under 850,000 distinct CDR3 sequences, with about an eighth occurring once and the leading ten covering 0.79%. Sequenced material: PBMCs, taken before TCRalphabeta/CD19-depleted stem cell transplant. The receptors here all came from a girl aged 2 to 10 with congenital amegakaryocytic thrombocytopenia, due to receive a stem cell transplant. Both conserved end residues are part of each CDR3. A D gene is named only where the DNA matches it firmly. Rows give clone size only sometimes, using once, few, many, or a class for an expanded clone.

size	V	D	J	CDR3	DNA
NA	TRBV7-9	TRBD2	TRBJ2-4	CASSPGLTSGYKNIQYF	TGTGCCAGCAGCCCCGGGTTGACTAGCGGATACAAAAACATTCAGTACTTC
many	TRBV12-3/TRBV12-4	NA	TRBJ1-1	CASSFGYAKEAFF	TGTGCCAGCAGTTTCGGGTATGCCAAAGAAGCTTTCTTT
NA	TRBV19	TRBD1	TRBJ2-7	CASSTWTGLLSYEQYF	TGTGCCAGTAGTACCTGGACAGGCCTCCTATCCTACGAGCAGTACTTC
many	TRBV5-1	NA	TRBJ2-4	CASSLEGGLAKNIQYF	TGCGCCAGCAGCTTGGAGGGGGGACTAGCCAAAAACATTCAGTACTTC
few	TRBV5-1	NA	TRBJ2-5	CASRRNQETQYF	TGCGCCAGCAGACGGAATCAAGAGACCCAGTACTTC
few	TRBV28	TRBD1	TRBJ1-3	CASGLQGTSGNTIYF	TGTGCCAGCGGTTTACAGGGGACCTCTGGAAACACCATATATTTT
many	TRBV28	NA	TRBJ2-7	CASSPFYEQYF	TGTGCCAGCAGTCCCTTTTACGAGCAGTACTTC
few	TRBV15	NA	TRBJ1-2	CATSRGGWGSNHYGYTF	TGTGCCACCAGCAGAGGAGGATGGGGCTCAAACCACTATGGCTACACCTTC
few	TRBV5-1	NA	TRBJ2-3	CASSWGTRSTDTQYF	TGCGCCAGCAGCTGGGGAACCCGGAGCACAGATACGCAGTATTTT
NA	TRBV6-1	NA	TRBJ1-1	CASSMASWVVEAFF	TGTGCCAGCAGTATGGCCTCGTGGGTAGTTGAAGCTTTCTTT
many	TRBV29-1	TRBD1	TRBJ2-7	CSVGTGGMYEQYF	TGCAGCGTTGGGACAGGGGGTATGTACGAGCAGTACTTC
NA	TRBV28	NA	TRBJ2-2	CATHGRTGELFF	TGTGCCACCCACGGGAGAACCGGGGAGCTGTTTTTT